A single sample gave rise to the 25 T cell receptor beta chains below, sequenced in a study of cytotoxic CD8 clonotypes in ibrutinib-treated CLL. The assay was immunoSEQ multiplex PCR, and TCRdb's table has in-frame clones only and misses some. Found here are around 130,000 clones, roughly 80% of them singletons; the top ten hold around 3%. Sequencing used PBMCs, obtained after 24 months of ibrutinib treatment. These receptors were obtained from a human donor with chronic lymphocytic leukemia.

The chain uses TRBV7-9 and TRBJ2-5; D tentatively fits TRBD1 or TRBD2 (6 bases each). This CDR3 region has 16 residues. With 5 bases removed from V and 4 bases from J, the gap between germline ends came to 20 bases. Germline V lookup: CDR1 SEHNR, CDR2 FQNEAQ (reference sequence). This CDR3 reads CASSREIGGGRETQYF. CDR3 DNA: TGTGCCAGCAGCCGAGAGATCGGGGGCGGAAGAGAGACCCAGTACTTC.

This rearrangement joins TRBV4-1 to TRBJ2-5; 9 nucleotides agree with TRBD1. The germline V gene encodes CDR1 MGHRA and CDR2 YSYEKL. This CDR3 has 18 amino acids. V trimming: 2 bases; J trimming: 4 bases; junction bases outside the gene matches: 14. CDR3 in amino acids: CASSQLQYRDRVIETQYF. The CDR3 DNA sequence: TGCGCCAGCAGCCAACTCCAATACCGGGACAGGGTGATAGAGACCCAGTACTTC.

In its sample, this clone is large. The rearrangement uses TRBV6-4 and TRBJ2-2; the match to TRBD1 covers 11 bases. The CDR3 totals 15 residues. The ends lost 3 bases at V and 3 bases at J; junction bases unmatched: 0. The germline gives CDR1 MRHNA, CDR2 SNTAGT. CDR3 bases: TGTGCCAGCAGTGAGGGACAGGGGGACACCGGGGAGCTGTTTTTT. Protein: CASSEGQGDTGELFF.

This rearrangement joins TRBV5-4 to TRBJ2-3; 15 bases agree with TRBD2. Germline V gene data show CDR1 as SGHNT and CDR2 as YYREEE (reference sequence). CDR3 length: 17 amino acids. The trim removed 4 bases at V and 5 bases at J, leaving 8 bases unmatched. CDR3 residues: CASSPGLAGGQGDTQYF. CDR3 sequence (DNA): TGTGCCAGCAGCCCGGGACTAGCGGGGGGACAAGGAGATACGCAGTATTTT.

V and J are TRBV29-1 and TRBJ2-2; D might be TRBD2 (5 bases). The CDR3 extends over 13 amino acids. Deletions cut 2 bases from V and 6 bases from J, with 10 bases between. Looked up from germline, CDR1 is SQVTM and CDR2 is ANQGSEA. CDR3 sequence (DNA): TGCAGCGTTGAAAGGCGAGCGGCCGGGGAGCTGTTTTTT. Translated: CSVERRAAGELFF.

The genes are TRBV7-2 and TRBJ1-1; 12 bases align to TRBD1. The ends lost 3 bases at V and 6 bases at J; junction bases unmatched: 11. Germline CDR1 reads SGHTA; CDR2 reads FQGNSA. The CDR3 loop spans 17 amino acids. This CDR3 is CASSFISVGQGAAEAFF. Here the CDR3 DNA reads TGTGCCAGCAGCTTTATTAGCGTGGGACAGGGGGCGGCTGAAGCTTTCTTT.

V is TRBV10-3 and J is TRBJ1-5; a possible D gene is TRBD1 (6 bases). V lost 3 bases, J lost 5 bases, and 14 bases lay in between. The CDR3 is 15 residues long. CDR1 is ENHRY, CDR2 SYGVKD, per germline. DNA of the CDR3: TGTGCCATCAGTGAAGGGGCAGGGGTCTATCAGCCCCAGCATTTT. Encoded protein: CAISEGAGVYQPQHF.

This chain links TRBV7-2 with TRBJ1-3; D might be TRBD1 (5 bases). The CDR3 runs to 15 residues. Germline lookup yields CDR1 SGHTA and CDR2 FQGNSA. Deletions cut 4 bases from V and 1 base from J, with 11 bases between. Here the CDR3 DNA reads TGTGCCAGCAGCTACCCCGGGGGATCTGGAAACACCATATATTTT. This encodes CASSYPGGSGNTIYF.

CDR3 sequence (DNA): TGTGCCAGCAGTCCCGGACACCGTACGTACGAGCAGTACTTC. Residues: CASSPGHRTYEQYF. This chain connects TRBV6-6 to TRBJ2-7, with D possibly matching TRBD1 (5 bases). CDR3 size: 14 residues. Trimming took 5 bases from V and 4 from J, leaving 15 bases between them. Germline CDR1 and CDR2: MNHNY and SVGAGI (reference sequence).

The chain is built from TRBV5-5 and TRBJ1-1, with D tentatively TRBD1 (5 bases). CDR3 size: 14 residues. Trimming removed 5 bases at V and 4 bases at J, with 15 bases between. CDR1 and CDR2 (germline): SGHKS, YYEKEE (reference sequence). The DNA for the CDR3 is TGTGCCAGCAGGCAGCAGGGAGGCAGCACTGAAGCTTTCTTT. Residues: CASRQQGGSTEAFF.

The chain uses TRBV18 and TRBJ1-1; possible D gene TRBD1, 6 bases. The length of the CDR3 is 14 residues. V dropped 4 bases and J dropped 0 bases, with 9 bases sitting between them. Per germline, CDR1 KGHSH and CDR2 LQKENI. CDR3 DNA sequence: TGTGCCAGCTCACTCGGACAGTTGAACACTGAAGCTTTCTTT. As protein: CASSLGQLNTEAFF. The full variable domain, with the rest looked up from reference TRBV18 and TRBJ1-1, is NAGVMQNPRHLVRRRGQEARLRCSPMKGHSHVYWYRQLPEEGLKFMVYLQKENIIDESGMPKERFSAEFPKEGPSILRIQQVVRGDSAAYFCASSLGQLNTEAFFGQGTRLTVV.

This clone was recorded only once. The chain is built from TRBV5-4 and TRBJ1-2; 8 nucleotides line up with TRBD1. CDR1 and CDR2 (germline): SGHNT, YYREEE (reference sequence). This CDR3 is 15 amino acids long. The V segment lost 0 bases and the J segment 4 bases; nucleotides outside the gene matches: 5. CDR3: CASSLATQGGYGYTF. The CDR3 DNA reads TGTGCCAGCAGCTTGGCCACACAGGGGGGCTATGGCTACACCTTC.

The rearrangement joins TRBV30 to TRBJ1-4; D is ambiguous. Germline CDR1 is GTSNPN and CDR2 is SVGIG (reference sequence). Trimming left V 3 bases short and J 5 bases short, with 10 bases between. The CDR3 runs to 13 residues. CDR3 in amino acids: CAWRRIGNEKLFF. The CDR3 nucleotides read TGTGCCTGGAGACGTATAGGGAATGAAAAACTGTTTTTT.

This rearrangement joins TRBV4-3 to TRBJ1-2, with no clear D. V was trimmed by 0 bases and J by 1 base, leaving 12 bases between them. The CDR3 contains 16 residues. Germline-derived CDR1 and CDR2 are LGHNA and YSLEER. The CDR3 spells CASSQDGLPGNYGYTF. The CDR3 coding sequence is TGCGCCAGCAGCCAAGATGGGTTGCCAGGTAACTATGGCTACACCTTC.

The J gene is TRBJ2-3, the V gene TRBV28; 7 nucleotides line up with TRBD2. Germline V gene sequence: CDR1 MDHEN, CDR2 SYDVKM. The CDR3 loop spans 14 amino acids. The junction had 5 bases not matched to a gene; V was cut back by 5 bases and J by 3 bases. CDR3 sequence reads: CASSERGHTDTQYF. CDR3 nucleotide sequence: TGTGCCAGCAGTGAGCGGGGCCATACAGATACGCAGTATTTT.

This clone was observed a few times. This CDR3 is CASSQRRGSGNTIYF. CDR3 nucleotide sequence: TGTGCCAGCAGCCAGAGACGGGGATCTGGAAACACCATATATTTT. The chain employs TRBV14 and TRBJ1-3, with D uncertain. The V end was cut by 3 bases, the J end by 1 base, with 10 bases between. The CDR3 has 15 amino acids. Per germline, CDR1 SGHDN and CDR2 FVKESK.

This rearrangement joins TRBV10-3 to TRBJ1-6, with no clear D. V gave up 7 bases and J gave up 8 bases, with 18 bases separating them. In germline, CDR1 is ENHRY, CDR2 SYGVKD. CDR3 length: 15 residues. CDR3 DNA: TGTGCCATCACTGCCCGAGATTACGGCGATTCACCCCTCCACTTT. It yields the protein CAITARDYGDSPLHF.

The chain links TRBV29-1 to TRBJ1-1; D perhaps matches TRBD1 (5 bases). Trimming took off 4 bases at V and 0 bases at J, with 18 bases between the two ends. CDR1 is SQVTM and CDR2 is ANQGSEA in the germline V gene. This CDR3 spans 16 amino acids. DNA for the CDR3: TGCAGCGTTGTCGGGGTGACAGTTAAGATGAACACTGAAGCTTTCTTT. Residues: CSVVGVTVKMNTEAFF.

V gene TRBV5-1 combines with J gene TRBJ2-5; perhaps D is TRBD1 or TRBD2 (6 bases each). The CDR3 totals 16 residues. Germline lookup yields CDR1 SGHRS and CDR2 YFSETQ. Trimming pared 1 base from V and 3 bases from J, leaving 16 bases between. CDR3 DNA sequence: TGCGCCAGCAGCTTGAGGGGGGCCTTAAGAGAAGAGACCCAGTACTTC. This gives the protein CASSLRGALREETQYF.

The chain is built from TRBV4-3 and TRBJ1-2, with 9 bases lining up with TRBD1. V shed 0 bases and J 8 bases; nucleotides not matched to a gene: 13. There are 17 residues in the CDR3. In germline, CDR1 is LGHNA, CDR2 YSLEER. The CDR3 nucleotides read TGCGCCAGCAGCCAAGATGGGGCCGGGACAGGGTTTTTGGGCTACACCTTC. Translating it yields CASSQDGAGTGFLGYTF.

The rearrangement uses TRBV9 and TRBJ2-7, with TRBD1 matching over 8 bases. The V segment lost 0 bases and the J segment 5 bases; nucleotides outside the gene matches: 10. Germline V gene sequence: CDR1 SGDLS, CDR2 YYNGEE. This CDR3 comprises 16 residues. CDR3 DNA sequence: TGTGCCAGCAGCGTAGGTCCCGCAGGGGGCCGGGACGAGCAGTACTTC. It specifies CASSVGPAGGRDEQYF.

The chain carries TRBV6-5 and TRBJ2-7, with 9 bases aligning to TRBD1. V lost 6 bases, J lost 4 bases, and 7 bases stayed unmatched. Germline V gene sequence: CDR1 MNHEY, CDR2 SVGAGI. This CDR3 is 14 amino acids long. For the CDR3, the DNA is TGTGCCAGCAGACGTGGGACAGGGCTGTACGAGCAGTACTTC. It encodes CASRRGTGLYEQYF.

The J gene is TRBJ1-6, the V gene TRBV18, with D maybe TRBD1 (5 bases). CDR1 and CDR2 from the germline V gene are KGHSH and LQKENI. This CDR3 contains 14 residues. V was pared by 2 bases and J by 9 bases, with 11 bases between. In DNA, the CDR3 is TGTGCCAGCTCACCAAGCCGACAGAGTTCACCCCTCCACTTT. Amino acids: CASSPSRQSSPLHF.

V gene TRBV4-3 combines with J gene TRBJ2-2; D not certain. Germline lookup yields CDR1 LGHNA and CDR2 YSLEER. This CDR3 has 14 amino acids. Trimming removed 0 bases at V and 4 bases at J, with 6 bases between. CDR3 in amino acids: CASSQDSPTGELFF. In nucleotides, the CDR3 is TGCGCCAGCAGCCAAGACAGCCCCACCGGGGAGCTGTTTTTT.

This sequence joins TRBV30 and TRBJ2-1, with 9 bases identical to TRBD2. CDR1 is GTSNPN, CDR2 SVGIG, per germline (reference sequence). The CDR3 runs 15 residues. V dropped 1 base and J dropped 8; count of bases not matched to a gene: 9. CDR3 coding DNA: TGTGCCTGGAGTGGGGTCGCGGGGGGGATCCATGAGCAGTTCTTC. Protein: CAWSGVAGGIHEQFF.